This T cell receptor (beta chain) emerged from a study of cytomegalovirus exposure and HLA in healthy donors (dated by TCRdb to about 2017). The study in broad terms: A later analysis indicated that the 95 to 150 validation repertoires were generated on the platform also employed for the 700 or so repertoires of the first cohort. The study was designed to test whether signatures of past pathogen exposure could be identified by cataloging public T cell receptors. Along with the roughly 670-subject first cohort, a separate validation cohort of 120 different subjects was used. To predict cytomegalovirus infection status, the study combined high-throughput TCR immunosequencing, statistical association of individual TCRs with disease status, and machine learning.

To note about this clone: No cognate antigen has been identified for it. Base qualities are not provided; no much larger clone lies one nucleotide away.

Donors formed part of the validation cohort, which comprised 95 to 150 subjects and was distinct from the first cohort of under 850 subjects. CDR1 and CDR2 (SGHVS, FQNEAQ) derive from the germline V gene. Deletion took 0 bases off V and 1 base off J, with a span of 7 bases between the germline ends. The CDR3 numbers 15 residues from cysteine through phenylalanine. Of all the DNA, just the CDR3 is kept, 45 bases in frame from base 1. Preparation of the library involved the immunoSEQ multiplex PCR assay. Under the source paper's analysis protocol: A statistical classification framework was developed to diagnose cytomegalovirus status using the catalog of TCR beta chain sequences. The source is immuneACCESS, and TCRdb retained only in-frame sequences with V and J called. Part of the clones is not carried over; for the studies checked, unresolved V genes explain less than half of this, and the remainder is unexplained. V, J and clone size reflect that table, while D and trimming were determined from the DNA. The sample data list fewer than 250,000 clones, and about 86% of these were observed just once. The top ten hold around 3% of the sample.

Overall results and qualifications from the work: The classifier was reported to diagnose cytomegalovirus status with high specificity and sensitivity in both the original and validation cohorts. All 120 or so repertoires were used to score co-occurrence in the validation cohort in a later analysis, because that analysis had no HLA typing for the cohort. The authors suggested that the approach could potentially be generalized to other disease states and immunological phenotypes. In a later analysis, TCRs clustered in the first cohort were found to also tend to co-occur in the 130 or so validation repertoires, with approximately 95% of cluster scores above 0. Most TCR sequences were observed very rarely across donors, whereas some public TCRs were present in many individuals. In vitro tests confirmed that three of the cytomegalovirus-associated TCR beta chains recognize cytomegalovirus antigens. The study listed 164 TCR beta chains as associated with cytomegalovirus.

The chain was built from TRBV7-8 and TRBJ1-3; the D gene is unclear. The source is a man younger than 35 in good health and CMV-seronegative. Sample: PBMCs. The nucleotide sequence is given as TGTGCCAGCAGCTTAGCGGCGGGGTCTGGAAACACCATATATTTT. Its translation reads: CASSLAAGSGNTIYF.